The clone carrying this TCR beta chain was recorded a few times. Its matching antigen is unknown. This record belongs to a study of CD8 T cells in ankylosing spondylitis. Broader study findings: Disease-linked clones displayed a CD8+ phenotype and appeared relatively rarely in peripheral blood. Previously reported in reactive arthritis synovial fluid and blood were some of the motif variants. Ankylosing spondylitis blood appeared to be characterized by a TCR beta motif of 8 or 9 highly homologous variants. Reported data indicate significant enrichment of disease-linked clones within matched ankylosing spondylitis synovial fluid.

5'-RACE, quantitative and with molecular barcodes, yielded the TCR beta libraries. TCRdb used MiXCR to reprocess the 5' RACE reads, holding one entry per CDR3 protein. Of about 840,000 distinct CDR3 sequences detected, about 10% appear once; the ten largest clones hold roughly 0.51%. This CDR3 spans 16 amino acids. CDR1 SGHRS and CDR2 YFSETQ come from the germline V gene. Trimming at V came to 3 bases and at J to 3 bases, leaving 6 bases not matched to a gene. Sequenced input: blood, either unsorted or a sorted T cell fraction (not recorded which). The receptor was derived from a male donor with ankylosing spondylitis. V is TRBV5-1 and J is TRBJ2-1; TRBD2 agrees at 10 bases. CDR3 loop: CASSSSGRAVYNEQFF. CDR3 nucleotides: TGCGCCAGCAGCTCTAGCGGGAGAGCTGTCTACAATGAGCAGTTCTTC. The complete variable domain, with remaining parts taken from reference TRBV5-1 and TRBJ2-1, reads KAGVTQTPRYLIKTRGQQVTLSCSPISGHRSVSWYQQTPGQGLQFLFEYFSETQRNKGNFPGRFSGRQFSNSRSEMNVSTLELGDSALYLCASSSSGRAVYNEQFFGPGTRLTVL.